This entry describes one T cell receptor (beta chain). Its antigen specificity is not known. Within one base of it there is no much larger clone, and no base qualities were kept. Library construction relied on the immunoSEQ multiplex PCR assay. A mixture of 60 forward primers for TCR Vbeta segments and 13 reverse primers for TCR Jbeta segments was used in the multiplex PCR. Amplification of the CDR3 region of rearranged TCR beta genes was performed with a multiplex PCR assay on genomic DNA. Amplified TCR beta libraries were sequenced as 87-base-pair reads on the Illumina HiSeq System. The authors processed their data as follows. In a later analysis, about 80 million unique TCR beta chains were counted across the 690 or so repertoires, and roughly 11 million of these chains were shared by at least two donors. To remove PCR and sequencing errors, raw reads were error-corrected and collapsed into unique sequences using a nearest-neighbor algorithm that merged closely related sequences. To assign V, D and J gene segments, CDR3 sequences were aligned to IMGT reference sequences. Each retained sequence needed at least a six-nucleotide match to both a V gene segment and a J gene segment. A rearrangement counted as productive if the CDR3 had no stop codons and remained in frame with V and J, and every other rearrangement counted as non-productive. Following IMGT convention, CDR3 was defined as the stretch from the second conserved V-encoded cysteine to the conserved J-encoded phenylalanine. The earlier analysis of some 540 of the donors excluded any sequence lacking an unambiguous match to a single V gene segment. An earlier analysis of around 600 of the donors classified V segments as functional when productive rearrangements were above 56.7% and as segregating when the standard deviation between donors was above 5%. A statistical classification framework was developed to diagnose cytomegalovirus status using the catalog of TCR beta chain sequences. A later analysis assigned V and J genes by comparing TCR nucleotide sequences with IMGT/GENE-DB human TR gene sequences. In a later analysis, CDR3 sequences and most-parsimonious VDJ recombination scenarios were assigned using the TCRdist pipeline. A later analysis defined each TCR beta chain by its CDR3 amino acid sequence plus V-gene family, and excluded reads lacking a unique V-gene family. To address suspected cross-contamination and a sequencing artifact, a later analysis removed 592 highly shared, low-generation-probability nucleotide sequences. In a later analysis, a clonal expansion index was calculated for each public chain from normalized within-repertoire ranks of inferred template counts. In a later analysis, generation probabilities were computed using a VDJ recombination model fitted to out-of-frame rearrangements, and the results were checked against IGoR. In a later analysis, TCR-TCR, TCR-HLA and TCR-CMV co-occurrence was scored with hypergeometric tests, and a repertoire-size bias correction was applied to TCR pairs. False discovery rates were estimated in a later analysis by permuting HLA or CMV assignments 20 times. A later analysis grouped co-occurring TCRs with DBSCAN, adding TCRdist sequence similarity when clustering within HLA-allele-positive subsets. Repertoires with fewer than 30,000 or more than 120,000 public chains, plus five repertoires with anomalous nucleotide sharing, were excluded from co-occurrence clustering. TCRdb re-hosts the immuneACCESS table, in-frame sequences only. Its copies lack some clones; in the studies checked, an unresolved V gene accounts for under half of them, and the cause for the rest is not known. For V, J and clone size, that table is used; D and trimming come from the DNA. Across this sample there are about 86,000 clones, with 70% to 80% seen only once. Of the sample, 8.2% is held by the ten largest clones.

The entry originates in a study of cytomegalovirus exposure and HLA in healthy donors (dated by TCRdb to the late 2010s). Study-level background: An earlier analysis of approximately 640 of the donors reported more than 250 Gb of sequence data and some 100 million unique TCR beta sequences from 150 million to 200 million T cells. Roughly 300 gigabases of sequencing data and roughly 80 million unique TCR sequences made up an early release that covered several hundred HLA-typed donors. The genetic ancestry cluster associated with self-reported Caucasian donors included 81% of the 300 to 450 genotyped donors. The study was designed to test whether signatures of past pathogen exposure could be identified by cataloging public T cell receptors. The T cell repertoires of 666 subjects were profiled by immunosequencing and related to cytomegalovirus serostatus. In addition to the first cohort of around 670 subjects, a separate validation cohort of approximately 120 different subjects was used. High-throughput TCR immunosequencing, statistical association of individual TCRs with disease status, and machine learning were combined to predict cytomegalovirus infection status. To study patterns of TCR occurrence, a later analysis re-analyzed previously published TCR beta repertoires from under 750 donors and added high-resolution HLA genotyping. Rather than drawing on any new phenotypic data, the later analysis identified candidate immune exposures from TCR beta sequences and the way those sequences occurred across donors. An earlier analysis of more than 450 of the donors used high-throughput TCR beta sequencing to judge whether each TCR beta V gene segment behaved as functional or pseudogenic. Donor age, sex, ethnicity and CMV serostatus were compiled together with the repertoire data. Genome-wide SNP genotypes for about 65% of the roughly 700 donors were used in a later genetic analysis, which treated that subset as a discovery cohort. Every discovery cohort repertoire had been produced on one sequencing platform. HLA typing covered class I and class II loci at four-digit resolution. The number of typed donors differed by locus: 629-630 for A, B, C, DRB1 and DQB1; approximately 520 for DQA1; around 610 for DPA1; and roughly 470 for DPB1. Four or five DR-DQ haplotypes were handled as single units for association and clustering, since linkage in the cohort was strong. On average, roughly 250,000 unique TCR beta nucleotide sequences were sequenced per donor among fewer than 500 genotyped donors of the cohort, with roughly 20% of those sequences being non-productive.

Reading the germline V gene gives CDR1 SQVTM and CDR2 ANQGSEA. Trimming leaves V shorter by 7 bases and J shorter by 6 bases, with the junction holding 6 bases beyond the gene matches. From cysteine to phenylalanine, the CDR3 is 14 amino acids long. Only the CDR3 part of the read is kept: 42 bases, read in frame from the first base. The cohort was made up of about 610 healthy bone marrow donors. All cohort members were sampled while nominally healthy, although unrecorded immune exposures were likely present. The donor tested CMV seronegative, placing the donor among the 350 to 400 seronegative members of the cohort. Every donor gave a peripheral blood sample, and the peripheral blood mononuclear cells from that sample were used for TCR beta sequencing. Genomic DNA was extracted from the blood cell samples with the Qiagen DNeasy Blood Extraction Kit. What the authors observed across the whole study: In this cohort, only TCR beta chains were sequenced, and detectable features were limited by the absence of alpha or paired-chain data. In a later analysis, HLA-associated TCR beta chains showed more clonal expansion and lower generation probabilities than non-associated chains that were equally common. For the cohort, immune exposure information was limited to CMV serostatus. The 87-base-pair reads could not distinguish some IMGT-functional V segments, including TRBV6-2 and TRBV6-3, so those segments were excluded. In an earlier analysis of some 550 of the donors, most TCR beta V segments were observed in productive rearrangements about 90% or about 30% of the time, broadly matching IMGT annotations. The study gave a list of under 200 TCR beta chains associated with cytomegalovirus. Assigning TCR associations to individual alleles was difficult when HLA alleles, especially DR and DQ, strongly co-occurred. According to a later analysis, TCR association rates differed among HLA loci, with DRB1 alleles showing the most associated TCRs and HLA-C alleles showing the fewest. Correlated functional status among segregating V segments might reflect linkage disequilibrium, but an unknown experimental factor could not be ruled out. Because counts were too low, under 20 rarely observed V segments, including chromosome 9 orphons, were left out of the earlier analysis of about 620 of the donors. The presence/absence analyses assumed that sequencing depth was roughly uniform across donors, and that assumption may not be true. In a later analysis, some 18,000 TCR beta sequences were associated with specific HLA alleles at a false discovery rate of 0.05. The authors suggested that the approach could potentially be extended to other disease states and immunological phenotypes. According to a later analysis, parvovirus B19, influenza, CMV and Epstein-Barr virus appeared linked to several top co-occurrence clusters. An association between a missense DCLRE1C variant and V-gene and J-gene trimming of TCR beta chains was found in a later genetic analysis and replicated in an independent cohort. A later genetic analysis reported fewer N-insertions in productive TCRs among donors in an Asian-associated ancestry cluster than the approximately 670-donor mean. A cluster of highly shared sequence variants was judged likely to be a technical artifact of the sequencing pipeline. Because HLA typing was missing for some donors at each locus, association tests included only the typed subset. The classifier was reported to diagnose cytomegalovirus status with high specificity and sensitivity in both the original cohort and the validation cohort. In a later analysis, most CMV-associated TCR beta chains were found to appear HLA-restricted, with HLA associations seemingly driven largely by CMV exposure. In vitro tests confirmed that a few of the cytomegalovirus-associated TCR beta chains recognize cytomegalovirus antigens. Most TCR sequences were observed very rarely across donors, whereas some public TCRs were present in many individuals. A further reported finding was that TCR beta sequences accurately predicted the HLA-A and HLA-B alleles for most subjects in the first cohort.

The chain is made from TRBV29-1 and TRBJ2-3; TRBD2 matches 14 bases in the middle. The receptor was isolated from a man aged 60 to 75 in good health and CMV-seronegative. Sequencing used PBMCs. The DNA is as follows: TGCAGCGCCCGACTAGCGGGAGGGCCTGATACGCAGTATTTT. It encodes CSARLAGGPDTQYF.